These 6 T cell receptor beta chains came from one sample sequenced in a study of OX40 agonist ivuxolimab in advanced cancers. Repertoires were generated with immunoSEQ multiplex PCR, while TCRdb's copy carries only in-frame clones and drops some. The sample holds roughly 42,000 clones, roughly nine tenths seen once. The sequences come from CD4+ or CD8+ T cells sorted from blood, collected in a trial of the OX40 agonist ivuxolimab. Receptors were obtained from an adult with an advanced solid tumor such as melanoma, head and neck, liver or kidney cancer.

This sequence joins TRBV5-6 and TRBJ2-7; 10 bases line up with TRBD2. The CDR3 runs to 16 residues. Germline values: CDR1 SGHDT, CDR2 YYEEEE. With V trimmed by 0 bases and J by 5 bases, 8 bases remained unmatched. The DNA of the CDR3 is TGTGCCAGCAGCTTGGCGCTTTTTAGCGGGAGGAACGAGCAGTACTTC. Its protein product is CASSLALFSGRNEQYF.

This chain connects TRBV4-1 to TRBJ2-3; no definite D call. Trimming removed 4 bases from V and 4 bases from J, with 6 bases in between. Germline assignment: CDR1 MGHRA and CDR2 YSYEKL. This CDR3 has 12 amino acids. CDR3 sequence: CASSLFPDTQYF. CDR3 DNA: TGCGCCAGCAGCCTCTTCCCAGATACGCAGTATTTT.

J is TRBJ2-1 and V is TRBV29-1; 13 nucleotides align to TRBD2. Trimming at V came to 1 base and at J to 0 bases, leaving 12 bases not matched to a gene. The CDR3 is 20 amino acids. Per the germline V gene, CDR1 is SQVTM and CDR2 is ANQGSEA. The CDR3 region is CSVEGSPGTSGTSSYNEQFF. In DNA form, the CDR3 reads TGCAGCGTTGAAGGCAGTCCCGGGACTAGCGGGACTAGCTCCTACAATGAGCAGTTCTTC.

The chain joins TRBV5-1 to TRBJ2-3, with 11 nucleotides matching TRBD2. Germline lookup yields CDR1 SGHRS and CDR2 YFSETQ. With 1 base clipped from V and 5 bases from J, the junction kept 6 bases outside the gene matches. This CDR3 contains 16 residues. CDR3 in amino acids: CASSLTSGRWGDTQYF. CDR3 DNA: TGCGCCAGCAGCTTGACTAGCGGGAGATGGGGAGATACGCAGTATTTT.

The CDR3 reads CASRSDRGRAPYNEQFF. For the CDR3, the DNA is TGTGCAAGTCGCTCGGACCGCGGGAGGGCCCCCTACAATGAGCAGTTCTTC. The chain couples TRBV12-2 to TRBJ2-1; the D call in the table, TRBD2, was not verified against the DNA. TRBV12-2 is classified as a pseudogene. The length of the CDR3 is 17 residues.

The chain employs TRBV5-1 and TRBJ2-7, with 7 positions matching TRBD2. Germline V gives CDR1 SGHRS, CDR2 YFSETQ. Trimming took 0 bases from V and 4 from J; bases not matched to a gene: 4. There are 14 residues in the CDR3. Here the CDR3 DNA reads TGCGCCAGCAGCTTGGCAGGACTAGATTACGAGCAGTACTTC. Its protein is CASSLAGLDYEQYF. Together with reference TRBV5-1 and TRBJ2-7, the CDR3 gives the full variable domain: KAGVTQTPRYLIKTRGQQVTLSCSPISGHRSVSWYQQTPGQGLQFLFEYFSETQRNKGNFPGRFSGRQFSNSRSEMNVSTLELGDSALYLCASSLAGLDYEQYFGPGTRLTVT.